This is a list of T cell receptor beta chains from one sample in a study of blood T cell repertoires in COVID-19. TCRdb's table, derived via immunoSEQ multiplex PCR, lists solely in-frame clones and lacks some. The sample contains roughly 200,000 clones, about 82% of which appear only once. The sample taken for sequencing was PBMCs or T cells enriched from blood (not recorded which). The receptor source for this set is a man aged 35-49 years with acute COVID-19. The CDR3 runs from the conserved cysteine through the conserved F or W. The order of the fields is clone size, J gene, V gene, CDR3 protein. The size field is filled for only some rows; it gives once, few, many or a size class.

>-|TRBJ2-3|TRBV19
CASRDGGIGDTQYF
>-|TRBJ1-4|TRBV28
CASSATRLGGREKLFF
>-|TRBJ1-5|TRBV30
CAWSRFQGDQPQHF
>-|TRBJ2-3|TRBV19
CASGGSTDTQYF
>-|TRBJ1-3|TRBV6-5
CASSLGFRSGNTIYF
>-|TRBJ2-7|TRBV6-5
CASSFPSSEQYF
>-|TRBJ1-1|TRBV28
CASLVVGATEAFF
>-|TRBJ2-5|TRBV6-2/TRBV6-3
CASSYTPMAGTQYF
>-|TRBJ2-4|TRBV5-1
CASSLAGGLYGNIQYF
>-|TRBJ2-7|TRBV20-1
CSARVLYEQYF
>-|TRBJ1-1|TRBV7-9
CASSFRTTGGNTEAFF
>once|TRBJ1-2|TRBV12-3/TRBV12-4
CASSGQYYGYTF
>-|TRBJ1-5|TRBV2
CASSIPVSGQGVNQPQHF
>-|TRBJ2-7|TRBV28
CASSFPAGNEQYF
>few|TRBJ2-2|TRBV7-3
CASSFAGNTGELFF
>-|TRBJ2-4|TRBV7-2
CASSPKGGQGLAKNIQYF
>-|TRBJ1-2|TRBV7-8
CASSPGGWGYTF
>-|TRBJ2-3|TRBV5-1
CASSSPPGGRELPPDTQYF
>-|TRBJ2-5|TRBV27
CASSLSGLEETQYF
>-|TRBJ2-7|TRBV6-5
CASSYLDEQYF
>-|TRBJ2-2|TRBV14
CASSPSGTGNTGELFF
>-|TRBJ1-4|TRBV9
CASSVMSGANEKLFF
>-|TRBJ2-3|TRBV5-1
CASSLDRGMYTQYF
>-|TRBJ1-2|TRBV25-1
CASLGALSYGYTF
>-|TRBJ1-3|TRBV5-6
CASSPGYSGNTIYF
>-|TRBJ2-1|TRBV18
CATKREASSWEQFF
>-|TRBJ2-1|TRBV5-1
CASSLSGTSSYNEQFF
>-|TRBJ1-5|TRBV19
CASSIGTGGKGNQPQHF
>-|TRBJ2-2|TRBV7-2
CASSQNRDRAGELFF
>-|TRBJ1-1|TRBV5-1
CASSGGGTYTEAFF
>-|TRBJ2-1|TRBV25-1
CASSEGGSSYNEQFF
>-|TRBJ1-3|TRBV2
CASRETGGGNTIYF
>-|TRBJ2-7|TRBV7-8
CASSLARGVTEQYF
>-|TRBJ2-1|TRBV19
CASRERLATPEFF
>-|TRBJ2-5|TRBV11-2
CASSFREGFIETQYF
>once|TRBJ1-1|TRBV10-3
CAISSDRRNTEAFF
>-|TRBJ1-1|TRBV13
CASSLVIGVEAFF
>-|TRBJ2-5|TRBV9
CASSVGTSGQGRGETQYF
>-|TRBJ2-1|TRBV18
CASSPLTSGFNEQFF
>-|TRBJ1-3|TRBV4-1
CASSQESVPGNTIYF
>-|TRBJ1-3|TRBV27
CASRSTGGPGNTIYF
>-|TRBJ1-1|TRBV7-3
CASSPGHVNTEAFF
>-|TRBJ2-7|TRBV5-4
CASAPDRVGREQYF
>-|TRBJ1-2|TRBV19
CASTPTGTYGYTF
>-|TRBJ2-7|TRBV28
CASSLSRGYEQYF
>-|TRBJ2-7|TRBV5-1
CASSRPSGGNDEQYF
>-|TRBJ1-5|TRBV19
CASSTQGASQPQHF
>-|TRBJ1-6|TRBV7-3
CASSLMGRGYDSPLHF
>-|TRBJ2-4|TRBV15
CATSRDEDRWKNIQYF
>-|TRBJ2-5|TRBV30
CAWGPVVGTQYF
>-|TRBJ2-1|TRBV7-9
CASSPGVGEQFF
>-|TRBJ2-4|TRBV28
CASSTLTGAKNIQYF
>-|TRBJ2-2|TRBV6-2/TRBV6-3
CASSLRDSTGELFF
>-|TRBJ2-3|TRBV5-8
CASRKPGQGIDTQYF